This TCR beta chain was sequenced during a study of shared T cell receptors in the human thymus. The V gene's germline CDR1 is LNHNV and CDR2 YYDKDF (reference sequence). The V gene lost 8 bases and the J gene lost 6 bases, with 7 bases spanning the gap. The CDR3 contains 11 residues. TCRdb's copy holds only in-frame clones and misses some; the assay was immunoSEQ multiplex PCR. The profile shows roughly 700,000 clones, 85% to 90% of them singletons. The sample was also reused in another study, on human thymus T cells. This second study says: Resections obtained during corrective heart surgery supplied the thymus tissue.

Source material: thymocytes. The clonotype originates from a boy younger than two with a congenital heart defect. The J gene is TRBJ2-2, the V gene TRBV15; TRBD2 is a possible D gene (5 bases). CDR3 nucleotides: TGTGCCACCGCTAGCCCCGGGGAGCTGTTTTTT. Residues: CATASPGELFF.